These 7 T cell receptor beta chains were sequenced from one sample in a study of T cell changes during pregnancy in multiple sclerosis. The repertoire was sequenced with immunoSEQ multiplex PCR; TCRdb's copy has only in-frame clones and lacks some. The sample shows approximately 44,000 clones, more than 85% of them seen only once. The specimen was CD4+ T cells from peripheral blood mononuclear cells, collected in the second trimester of pregnancy. The source of these receptors is a female donor in good health, enrolled as a control in a pregnancy study.

V is TRBV2 and J is TRBJ2-2, with D possibly TRBD1 on 5 matching bases. Germline CDR1 and CDR2: SNHLY and FYNNEI. The CDR3 is made up of 16 amino acids. The V end lost 7 bases, the J end lost 1 base, and 16 bases lay between the germline ends. Written as DNA, the CDR3 is TGTGCCAGCATCACTCCCCAGGGCTTGAACACCGGGGAGCTGTTTTTT. This sequence encodes CASITPQGLNTGELFF.

This sequence joins TRBV19 and TRBJ2-7, with TRBD1 matching 9 bases. The CDR3 runs to 14 residues. V dropped 9 bases and J dropped 2; count of bases not matched to a gene: 8. The V gene's germline CDR1 is LNHDA and CDR2 SQIVND (reference sequence). The CDR3 DNA reads as TGTGCCAGCAAGGGACAGGGTATAGCCTACGAGCAGTACTTC. Encoded protein: CASKGQGIAYEQYF.

V is TRBV6-5 and J is TRBJ2-3, with D uncertain. The germline gives CDR1 MNHEY, CDR2 SVGAGI. This CDR3 contains 13 residues. V was pared by 0 bases and J by 4 bases, with 5 bases between. This CDR3 reads CASSYSRSDTQYF. CDR3 DNA sequence: TGTGCCAGCAGTTACTCACGGTCAGATACGCAGTATTTT.

The V and J genes are TRBV10-3 and TRBJ1-1; D not resolved. The CDR3 loop spans 14 amino acids. Germline V lookup: CDR1 ENHRY, CDR2 SYGVKD. Between the trimmed V and J ends, which lost 10 bases and 0 bases, there was a span of 15 bases. CDR3 sequence: CATTVREMNTEAFF. The CDR3 DNA follows: TGTGCCACTACGGTGAGAGAGATGAACACTGAAGCTTTCTTT.

CDR3 in amino acids: CASSQDPTPYEQYF. The DNA for the CDR3 is TGTGCCAGCAGCCAAGACCCCACTCCCTACGAGCAGTACTTC. The V gene is TRBV4-2, the J gene TRBJ2-7; D unresolved. V gave up 0 bases and J gave up 2 bases, with 8 bases separating them. The germline CDR1 and CDR2 sequences are LGHNA and YNFKEQ. The CDR3 extends over 14 amino acids.

The V call is TRBV5-5, the J call TRBJ1-2; a possible D gene is TRBD1 (6 bases). The V gene's germline CDR1 is SGHKS and CDR2 YYEKEE (reference sequence). The CDR3 has 11 residues. Trimming cost V 4 bases and J 7 bases, with 8 bases left between them. The CDR3 reads CASSRDIGYTF. DNA for the CDR3: TGTGCCAGCAGCCGGGACATTGGCTACACCTTC.

This chain links TRBV5-6 with TRBJ2-1, with D maybe TRBD2 (6 bases). Germline lookup yields CDR1 SGHDT and CDR2 YYEEEE. CDR3 size: 13 residues. The V end lost 4 bases, the J end lost 9 bases, and 14 bases lay between the germline ends. The CDR3 sequence: CASSPERAGEQFF. CDR3 coding DNA: TGTGCCAGCAGCCCCGAGAGAGCGGGTGAGCAGTTCTTC.